This T cell receptor (beta chain) was found in a study of blood T cell repertoires in COVID-19. Study-level information: The analysed material was cDNA or gDNA that came from T cells, B-cell-depleted T cells, or PBMCs.

TCRdb's copy holds only in-frame clones and misses some; the assay was immunoSEQ multiplex PCR. The top ten clones hold 2% to 2.5% of a sample with roughly 280,000 clones, under 90% of them seen once. Trimming left V 5 bases short and J 2 bases short, with 9 bases between. CDR1 MNHEY and CDR2 SVGAGI come from the germline V gene. The CDR3 has 13 residues. Sequencing was done on a sample of peripheral blood. This TCR came from a man in his fifties or sixties with acute or convalescent COVID-19. The chain is built from TRBV6-5 and TRBJ1-2; D not resolved. CDR3 sequence: CASSRDGNYGYTF. In DNA, the CDR3 is TGTGCCAGCAGTCGCGACGGGAACTATGGCTACACCTTC.